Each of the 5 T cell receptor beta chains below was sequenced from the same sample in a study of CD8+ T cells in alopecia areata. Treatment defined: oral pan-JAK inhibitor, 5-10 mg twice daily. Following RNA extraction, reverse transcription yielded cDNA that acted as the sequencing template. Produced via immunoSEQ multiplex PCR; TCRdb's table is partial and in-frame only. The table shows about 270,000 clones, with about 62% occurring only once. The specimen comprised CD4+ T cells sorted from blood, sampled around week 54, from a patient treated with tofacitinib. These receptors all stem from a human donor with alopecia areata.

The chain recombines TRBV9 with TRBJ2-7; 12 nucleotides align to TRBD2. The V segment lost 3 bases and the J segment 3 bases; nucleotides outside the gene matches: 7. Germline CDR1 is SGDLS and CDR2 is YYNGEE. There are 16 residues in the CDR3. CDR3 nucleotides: TGTGCCAGCAGCGCACGGACTAGCGGGGCCCTCTACGAGCAGTACTTC. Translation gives CASSARTSGALYEQYF.

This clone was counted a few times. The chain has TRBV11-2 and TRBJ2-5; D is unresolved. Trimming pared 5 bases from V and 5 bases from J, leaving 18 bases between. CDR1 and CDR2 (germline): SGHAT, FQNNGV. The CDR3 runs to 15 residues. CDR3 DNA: TGTGCCAGCAGCCCTAGGGCTCGGTCCGAGGAGACCCAGTACTTC. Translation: CASSPRARSEETQYF.

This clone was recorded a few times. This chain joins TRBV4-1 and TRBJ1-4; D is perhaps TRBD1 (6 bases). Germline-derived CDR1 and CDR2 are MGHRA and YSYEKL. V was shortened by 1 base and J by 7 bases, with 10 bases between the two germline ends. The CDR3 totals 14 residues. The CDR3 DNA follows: TGCGCCAGCAGCCAAGGGCAGGGGCGTGAAAAACTGTTTTTT. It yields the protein CASSQGQGREKLFF.

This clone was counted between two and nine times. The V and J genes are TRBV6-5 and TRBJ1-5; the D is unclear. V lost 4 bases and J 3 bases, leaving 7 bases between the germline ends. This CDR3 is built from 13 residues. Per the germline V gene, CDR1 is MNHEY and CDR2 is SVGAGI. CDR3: CASSSGDNQPQHF. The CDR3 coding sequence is TGTGCCAGCAGTTCCGGGGACAATCAGCCCCAGCATTTT.

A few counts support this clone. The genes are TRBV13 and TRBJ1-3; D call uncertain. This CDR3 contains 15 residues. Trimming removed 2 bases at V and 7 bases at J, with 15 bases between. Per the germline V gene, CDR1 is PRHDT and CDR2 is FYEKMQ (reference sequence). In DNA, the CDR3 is TGTGCCAGCAGCTTAACGCGATCTGTTGGCAACACCATATATTTT. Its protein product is CASSLTRSVGNTIYF.